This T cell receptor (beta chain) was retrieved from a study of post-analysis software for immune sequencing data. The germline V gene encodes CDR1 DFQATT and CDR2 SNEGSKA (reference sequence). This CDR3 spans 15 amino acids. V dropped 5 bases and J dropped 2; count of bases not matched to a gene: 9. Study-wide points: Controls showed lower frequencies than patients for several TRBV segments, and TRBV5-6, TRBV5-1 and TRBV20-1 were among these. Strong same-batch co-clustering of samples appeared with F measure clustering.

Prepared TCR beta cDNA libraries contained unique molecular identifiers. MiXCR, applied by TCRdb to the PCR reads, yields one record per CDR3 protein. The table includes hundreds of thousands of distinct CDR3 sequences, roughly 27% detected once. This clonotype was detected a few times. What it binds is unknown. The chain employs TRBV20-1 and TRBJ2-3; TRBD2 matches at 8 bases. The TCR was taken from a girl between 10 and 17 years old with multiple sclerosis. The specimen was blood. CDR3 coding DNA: TGCAGTGCTGCGCGGGGGGCCGTAATCACAGATACGCAGTATTTT. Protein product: CSAARGAVITDTQYF.